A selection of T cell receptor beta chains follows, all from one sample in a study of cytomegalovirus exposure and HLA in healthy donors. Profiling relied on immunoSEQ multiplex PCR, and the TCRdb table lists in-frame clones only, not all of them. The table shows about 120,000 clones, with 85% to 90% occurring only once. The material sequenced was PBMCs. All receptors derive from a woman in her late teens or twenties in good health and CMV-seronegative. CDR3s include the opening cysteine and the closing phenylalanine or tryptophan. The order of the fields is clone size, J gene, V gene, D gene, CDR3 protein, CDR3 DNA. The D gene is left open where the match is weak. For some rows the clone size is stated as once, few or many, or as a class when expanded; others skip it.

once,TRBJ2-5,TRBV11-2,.,CASSLDNREETQYF,TGTGCCAGCAGCTTAGATAACAGGGAAGAGACCCAGTACTTC
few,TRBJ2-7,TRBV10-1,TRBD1,CASSAGTGDYEQYF,TGCGCCAGCAGTGCGGGGACAGGGGATTACGAGCAGTACTTC
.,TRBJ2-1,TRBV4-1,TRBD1,CASSHPSRDPPQGVYSYNEQFF,TGCGCCAGCAGCCATCCCTCCCGGGACCCTCCTCAGGGGGTGTACTCCTACAATGAGCAGTTCTTC
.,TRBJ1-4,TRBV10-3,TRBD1,CAISRGQSNEKLFF,TGTGCCATCAGTCGGGGACAGTCTAATGAAAAACTGTTTTTT
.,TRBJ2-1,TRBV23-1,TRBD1,CASKGQGGSNEQFF,TGCGCCAGCAAGGGACAGGGAGGAAGCAATGAGCAGTTCTTC
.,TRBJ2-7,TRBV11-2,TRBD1,CASRHDRGGSYEQYF,TGTGCCAGCAGACACGACAGGGGGGGATCCTACGAGCAGTACTTC
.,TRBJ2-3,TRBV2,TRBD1,CASSRQGSTSDTQYF,TGTGCCAGCAGTCGACAGGGATCGACTTCAGATACGCAGTATTTT
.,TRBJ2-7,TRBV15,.,CATSGGTEDPYEQYF,TGTGCCACCAGCGGCGGGACAGAGGACCCCTACGAGCAGTACTTC
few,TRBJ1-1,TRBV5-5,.,CASSLPGDTEAFF,TGTGCCAGCAGTCTCCCAGGGGACACTGAAGCTTTCTTT
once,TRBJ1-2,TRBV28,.,CASSLSGYGYTF,TGTGCCAGCAGTTTAAGCGGATATGGCTACACCTTC
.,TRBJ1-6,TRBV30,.,CAWRERGSPLHF,TGTGCCTGGAGGGAAAGAGGTTCACCCCTCCACTTT
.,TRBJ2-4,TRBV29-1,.,CSVEDPTGDYRYF,TGCAGCGTTGAAGATCCGACAGGGGACTACCGGTACTTC
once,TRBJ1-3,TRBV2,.,CARAGSGNTIYF,TGTGCCAGGGCAGGATCTGGAAACACCATATATTTT
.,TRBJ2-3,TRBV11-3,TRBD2,CASSMGTSGSTDTQYF,TGTGCCAGCAGTATGGGGACTAGCGGAAGCACAGATACGCAGTATTTT
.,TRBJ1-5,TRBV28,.,CASSLSDTFSNQPQHF,TGTGCCAGCAGTTTATCCGACACCTTTAGCAATCAGCCCCAGCATTTT
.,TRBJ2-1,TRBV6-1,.,CASSQTYNEQFF,TGTGCCAGCAGCCAAACTTACAATGAGCAGTTCTTC
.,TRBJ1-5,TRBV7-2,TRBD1,CASSLKGQGAGQPQHF,TGTGCCAGCAGCTTAAAAGGACAGGGGGCAGGTCAGCCCCAGCATTTT
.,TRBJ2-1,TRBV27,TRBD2,CASSAGTSGRSNEQFF,TGTGCCAGCAGTGCCGGGACTAGCGGGAGGTCAAATGAGCAGTTCTTC
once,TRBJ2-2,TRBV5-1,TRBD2,CASSPGTSGLSGELFF,TGCGCCAGCAGCCCGGGGACTAGCGGGCTCTCCGGGGAGCTGTTTTTT
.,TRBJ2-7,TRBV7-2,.,CASSGEVVGYEQYF,TGTGCCAGCAGCGGCGAGGTTGTTGGCTACGAGCAGTACTTC
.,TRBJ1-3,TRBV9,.,CASSVRDLAGNTIYF,TGTGCCAGCAGCGTCAGGGATCTAGCTGGAAACACCATATATTTT
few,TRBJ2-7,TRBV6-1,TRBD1,CASRGPRQGIYEQYF,TGTGCCAGCAGGGGTCCGAGACAGGGTATCTACGAGCAGTACTTC
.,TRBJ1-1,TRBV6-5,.,CASSYTVGQKAFF,TGTGCCAGCAGTTATACGGTCGGACAGAAAGCTTTCTTT
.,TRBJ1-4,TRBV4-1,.,CASSSASGFNEKLFF,TGCGCCAGCAGTAGCGCCTCGGGGTTTAATGAAAAACTGTTTTTT
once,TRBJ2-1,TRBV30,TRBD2,CAWSEDYGLADYYNEQFF,TGTGCCTGGAGTGAAGACTACGGACTAGCGGACTACTACAATGAGCAGTTCTTC
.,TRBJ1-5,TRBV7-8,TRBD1,CASSVAGGDNQPQHF,TGTGCCAGCAGCGTGGCAGGGGGAGACAATCAGCCCCAGCATTTT
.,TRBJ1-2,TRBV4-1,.,CASSQDRTTFYGYTF,TGCGCCAGCAGCCAAGATAGGACTACTTTTTATGGCTACACCTTC
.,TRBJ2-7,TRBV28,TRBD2,CASSFLTSGFHEQYF,TGTGCCAGCAGTTTTCTAACTAGCGGGTTCCACGAGCAGTACTTC
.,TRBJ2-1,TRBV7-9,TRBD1,CASSPGTGIFGEQFF,TGTGCCAGCAGCCCCGGGACAGGCATCTTCGGTGAGCAGTTCTTC
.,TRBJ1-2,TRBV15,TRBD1,CATSSLDRADGYTF,TGTGCCACCAGCAGCCTAGACAGGGCGGATGGCTACACCTTC
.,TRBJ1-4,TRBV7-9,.,CASSLDTGTSEKLFF,TGTGCCAGCAGCTTAGATACAGGGACATCTGAAAAACTGTTTTTT
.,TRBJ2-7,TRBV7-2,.,CASSFEQSYEQYF,TGTGCCAGCAGCTTTGAACAATCCTACGAGCAGTACTTC
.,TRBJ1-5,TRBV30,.,CAWSVRGSSNQPQHF,TGTGCCTGGAGCGTCCGGGGTTCTAGCAATCAGCCCCAGCATTTT
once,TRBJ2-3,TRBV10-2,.,CASSVRQVDTDTQYF,TGCGCCAGCAGTGTCCGGCAGGTAGACACAGATACGCAGTATTTT
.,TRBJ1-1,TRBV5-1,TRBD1,CASSSTGGALIAFF,TGCGCCAGCAGCTCTACAGGGGGCGCACTGATAGCTTTCTTT
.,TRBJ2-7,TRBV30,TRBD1,CAWRHRQGEYF,TGTGCCTGGAGGCACAGACAGGGAGAGTACTTC
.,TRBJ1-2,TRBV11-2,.,CASSLVGTSYGYTF,TGTGCCAGCAGCTTAGTCGGGACTAGCTATGGCTACACCTTC
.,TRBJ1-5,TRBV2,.,CASHLGDNQPQHF,TGTGCCAGCCACCTAGGGGACAATCAGCCCCAGCATTTT
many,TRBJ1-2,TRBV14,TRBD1,CASRNRGEYGYTF,TGTGCCAGCAGGAACAGGGGGGAGTATGGCTACACCTTC
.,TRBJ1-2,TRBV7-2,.,CAGRGYGYTF,TGTGCCGGCCGAGGCTATGGCTACACCTTC
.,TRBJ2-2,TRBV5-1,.,CASRLAGNTGELFF,TGCGCCAGCCGTCTCGCGGGCAACACCGGGGAGCTGTTTTTT
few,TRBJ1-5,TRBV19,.,CASSMGSSQGGYSNQPQHF,TGTGCCAGTAGTATGGGCAGTTCCCAAGGGGGTTATAGCAATCAGCCCCAGCATTTT
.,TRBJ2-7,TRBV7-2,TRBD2,CASSPGLAFHEQYF,TGTGCCAGCAGCCCGGGACTAGCGTTCCACGAGCAGTACTTC
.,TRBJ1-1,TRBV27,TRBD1,CASSRPGQGAEAFF,TGTGCCAGCAGTCGGCCGGGACAGGGGGCTGAAGCTTTCTTT
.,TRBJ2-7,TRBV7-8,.,CASSLVPQRYEQYF,TGTGCCAGCAGCTTAGTCCCCCAGCGATACGAGCAGTACTTC
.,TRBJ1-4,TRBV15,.,CATSRNVGSVENEKLFF,TGTGCCACCAGCAGAAATGTGGGCTCAGTCGAAAACGAAAAACTGTTTTTT
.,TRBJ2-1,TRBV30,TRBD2,CAWSLGAGDNEQFF,TGTGCCTGGAGTCTGGGAGCGGGAGACAATGAGCAGTTCTTC
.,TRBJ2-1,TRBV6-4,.,CASSDSPDSYNEQFF,TGTGCCAGCAGTGACTCTCCAGATTCCTACAATGAGCAGTTCTTC
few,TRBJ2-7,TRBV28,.,CASSFTYEQYF,TGTGCCAGCAGTTTCACCTACGAGCAGTACTTC
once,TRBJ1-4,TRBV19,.,CASSFNLATNEKLFF,TGTGCCAGTAGTTTCAACCTAGCAACTAATGAAAAACTGTTTTTT
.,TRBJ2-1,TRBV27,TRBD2,CASRGLAGVSSSYNEQFF,TGTGCCAGCAGGGGACTAGCGGGCGTTTCCAGCTCCTACAATGAGCAGTTCTTC
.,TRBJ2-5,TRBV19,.,CASRISTVGEETQYF,TGTGCCAGTAGGATATCGACAGTAGGCGAAGAGACCCAGTACTTC
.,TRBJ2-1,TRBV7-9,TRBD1,CASTPLGQGKFF,TGTGCCAGCACGCCATTGGGACAGGGGAAGTTCTTC
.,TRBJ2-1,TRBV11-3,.,CASSLGQYNEQFF,TGTGCCAGCAGCTTAGGGCAGTACAATGAGCAGTTCTTC
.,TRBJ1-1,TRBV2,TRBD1,CASRKTGARTEAFF,TGTGCCAGCAGAAAGACAGGGGCACGGACTGAAGCTTTCTTT
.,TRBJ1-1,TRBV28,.,CASSLEVEAFF,TGTGCCAGCAGTTTAGAGGTAGAAGCTTTCTTT